This passage covers 6 T cell receptor beta chains from one sample sequenced in a study of shared clonotypes between healthy human individuals (dated by TCRdb to 2018 to 2021). Preparation of the library involved the immunoSEQ multiplex PCR assay. In TCRdb, the immuneACCESS table is reduced to in-frame sequences with V and J assigned. These tables do not hold every clone; where another copy was compared, an unresolved V gene accounts for under half, and the others remain unexplained. This sample comprises about 2.1 million clones, 90% to 95% of them detected only once. The top ten constitute 1.5% to 2% of the sample. CD8 naive samples were obtained by positive selection for CCR7 among CD45RO-negative cells, yielding a CD45RA+CCR7+ population from which TemRA cells were excluded. The sample comprised naive CD8+ T cells from PBMCs. The cell subset or site label, read with the paper, signifies: CD45RA+CCR7+. The receptors stem from a man aged 18 to 29 in good health. Some clones in this sample may be carry-over from other donors' samples.

This chain uses TRBV28 with TRBJ2-7, with 10 bases aligning to TRBD2. Germline lookup yields CDR1 MDHEN and CDR2 SYDVKM. The CDR3 consists of 14 residues. V gave up 8 bases and J gave up 1 base; unmatched junction bases: 5. CDR3 sequence (DNA): TGTGCCAGCGATCAAGCGGGAGGGTCCTACGAGCAGTACTTC. Translation: CASDQAGGSYEQYF.

The rearrangement joins TRBV9 to TRBJ2-5; a possible D gene is TRBD1 (5 bases). This CDR3 has 14 residues. Trimming pared 5 bases from V and 1 base from J, leaving 12 bases between. Germline lookup yields CDR1 SGDLS and CDR2 YYNGEE. The CDR3 region is CASSLGQGQETQYF. CDR3 nucleotides: TGTGCCAGCAGTCTCGGACAAGGCCAAGAGACCCAGTACTTC.

The gene calls are TRBV29-1 and TRBJ1-2, with TRBD1 matching over 8 bases. Germline CDR1 and CDR2: SQVTM and ANQGSEA. The CDR3 length is 14 residues. The V gene end was trimmed by 5 bases and the J gene end by 8 bases; junction bases not matched to a gene: 13. This CDR3 reads CSVRNSGGVNGYTF. Here the CDR3 DNA reads TGCAGCGTTCGGAACTCAGGGGGCGTGAACGGCTACACCTTC.

The genes are TRBV19 and TRBJ2-7; 8 bases are a match to TRBD2. In germline, CDR1 is LNHDA, CDR2 SQIVND (reference sequence). The CDR3 loop spans 16 amino acids. The ends lost 1 base at V and 3 bases at J; junction bases unmatched: 8. Here the CDR3 DNA reads TGTGCCAGTAGTATAGGTGACGGGAGGGCGAGCTACGAGCAGTACTTC. Its translation: CASSIGDGRASYEQYF. Filled out from reference TRBV19 and TRBJ2-7, the complete variable domain reads DGGITQSPKYLFRKEGQNVTLSCEQNLNHDAMYWYRQDPGQGLRLIYYSQIVNDFQKGDIAEGYSVSREKKESFPLTVTSAQKNPTAFYLCASSIGDGRASYEQYFGPGTRLTVT.

This sequence joins TRBV19 and TRBJ2-3; D might be TRBD1 (5 bases). The germline gives CDR1 LNHDA, CDR2 SQIVND (reference sequence). Trimming pared 10 bases from V and 4 bases from J, leaving 12 bases between. The CDR3 length is 12 residues. The CDR3 DNA follows: TGTGCCACTGAAGGGGTTCCAGATACGCAGTATTTT. Translated: CATEGVPDTQYF.

The chain employs TRBV6-1 and TRBJ2-7, with a tentative D call TRBD1 (5 bases). CDR3 length equals 14 residues. Germline CDR1 is MNHNS and CDR2 is SASEGT. Trimming left V 0 bases short and J 5 bases short, with 11 bases between. The CDR3: CASSEARQSNEQYF. In DNA, the CDR3 is TGTGCCAGCAGTGAAGCGCGACAGTCGAACGAGCAGTACTTC.